This T cell receptor (beta chain) emerged from a study of cytomegalovirus exposure and HLA in healthy donors (dated by TCRdb to about 2017). As for the study more broadly: According to an earlier analysis of several hundred of the donors, some 180 million T cells yielded some 120 million unique TCR beta sequences and 276 Gb of sequence data. An early release that covered fewer than 800 HLA-typed donors contained approximately 300 gigabases of sequencing data and approximately 85 million unique TCR sequences. The genetic ancestry cluster associated with self-reported Caucasian donors included 81% of the roughly 380 genotyped donors. The study aimed to test whether signatures of past pathogen exposure could be identified by cataloging public T cell receptors. Using immunosequencing, the study profiled T cell repertoires from about 620 subjects and related those repertoires to cytomegalovirus serostatus. A separate validation cohort of roughly 110 different subjects was used in addition to the approximately 640-subject first cohort. To predict cytomegalovirus infection status, the study combined high-throughput TCR immunosequencing, statistical association of individual TCRs with disease status, and machine learning. A later analysis re-analyzed previously published TCR beta repertoires from hundreds of donors and added high-resolution HLA genotyping to study TCR occurrence patterns. The later analysis used no new phenotypic data to find candidate immune exposures, relying instead on TCR beta sequences and their occurrence across donors. An earlier analysis of roughly 600 of the donors used high-throughput TCR beta sequencing to judge whether each TCR beta V gene segment behaved as functional or pseudogenic. Donor age, sex, ethnicity and CMV serostatus were compiled alongside the repertoire data. In a later genetic analysis, genome-wide SNP genotypes for about three fifths of the roughly 670 donors were used, and that subset was treated as a discovery cohort. All discovery cohort repertoires had been generated on a single sequencing platform. HLA typing covered class I and class II loci at four-digit resolution. Typing coverage differed by locus: A, B, C, DRB1 and DQB1 were typed in about 620-640 donors, DQA1 in roughly 500, DPA1 in some 610, and DPB1 in approximately 450. Four or five DR-DQ haplotypes were handled as single units for association and clustering, since linkage in the cohort was strong. Among about 400 genotyped donors of the cohort, an average of about 220,000 unique TCR beta nucleotide sequences was sequenced per donor, of which about 18% were non-productive.

What the study reported, not specific to this receptor: According to a later genetic analysis, donors in an Asian-associated ancestry cluster had fewer N-insertions in productive TCRs than the approximately 690-donor mean. The 87-base-pair reads could not distinguish some IMGT-functional V segments, including TRBV6-2 and TRBV6-3, so those segments were excluded. Assigning TCR associations to individual alleles was difficult when HLA alleles, especially DR and DQ, strongly co-occurred. Most TCR sequences were seen in very few donors, while some public TCRs were found in many individuals. Specific HLA alleles were associated with 16,951 TCR beta sequences at a false discovery rate of 0.05 in a later analysis. Broadly in line with IMGT annotations, most TCR beta V segments showed up in productive rearrangements about 87% or about 30% of the time in an earlier analysis of around 600 of the donors. The study listed 150 to 200 TCR beta chains as associated with cytomegalovirus. Most CMV-associated TCR beta chains appeared to be HLA-restricted in a later analysis, and the HLA associations seemed to be driven largely by CMV exposure. Cytomegalovirus status was reported to be diagnosed by the classifier with high specificity and sensitivity in both the original and validation cohorts. Three of the identified cytomegalovirus-associated TCR beta chains were confirmed in vitro to be specific for cytomegalovirus antigens. Several of the top co-occurrence clusters appeared to be linked to parvovirus B19, influenza, CMV and Epstein-Barr virus, according to a later analysis. Correlated functional status among segregating V segments might be attributable to linkage disequilibrium, but an unknown experimental factor could not be ruled out. In a later analysis, HLA-associated TCR beta chains showed more clonal expansion and lower generation probabilities than non-associated chains that were equally common. The authors suggested that the approach could potentially be generalized to other disease states and immunological phenotypes. An association between a missense DCLRE1C variant and V-gene and J-gene trimming of TCR beta chains was found in a later genetic analysis and replicated in an independent cohort. Presence/absence analyses assumed roughly uniform sequencing depth across donors, an assumption that may not hold. A further reported finding was that TCR beta sequences accurately predicted the HLA-A and HLA-B alleles for most subjects in the first cohort. A group of highly shared sequence variants was considered likely to be a technical artifact of the sequencing pipeline. The only immune exposure information available for the cohort was CMV serostatus. The cohort was sequenced for TCR beta chains only, and without alpha or paired-chain data the features that could be detected were limited. According to a later analysis, TCR association rates differed among HLA loci, with DRB1 alleles showing the most associated TCRs and HLA-C alleles showing the fewest. The earlier analysis of 587 of the donors excluded roughly 16 rarely observed V segments, including chromosome 9 orphons, because counts were too low. Because HLA typing was missing for some donors at each locus, association tests included only the typed subset.

The cohort consisted of approximately 690 healthy bone marrow donors. At the time of sampling, all cohort members were nominally healthy, though unrecorded immune exposures were likely present. The donor was CMV seronegative and was included in the group of approximately 350 seronegative cohort members. Each donor provided a peripheral blood sample, and peripheral blood mononuclear cells were used for TCR beta sequencing. Genomic DNA was extracted from the blood cell samples with the Qiagen DNeasy Blood Extraction Kit. A remark on this clone: This receptor's antigen is unknown. Base qualities are not provided; no much larger clone lies one nucleotide away. Distinct nucleotide sequences in the sample also encode this CDR3.

Library creation used the immunoSEQ multiplex PCR assay. The multiplex PCR relied on a mix of 60 forward primers for TCR Vbeta segments and 13 reverse primers for TCR Jbeta segments. A multiplex PCR assay on genomic DNA amplified the CDR3 region of rearranged TCR beta genes. Amplified TCR beta libraries were sequenced as 87-base-pair reads on the Illumina HiSeq System. In the authors' own workflow: A later analysis counted about 76 million unique TCR beta chains across the 640 or so repertoires, and around 9.9 million of these chains were shared by at least two donors. Raw reads were error-corrected and collapsed into unique sequences by a nearest-neighbor algorithm in which closely related sequences were merged to remove PCR and sequencing errors. To assign V, D and J gene segments, CDR3 sequences were aligned to IMGT reference sequences. For a sequence to be retained, a match of at least six nucleotides was required to both a V gene segment and a J gene segment. A rearrangement was called productive if the CDR3 had no stop codons and remained in frame with V and J, and every other rearrangement was called non-productive. Following IMGT convention, CDR3 was defined as the stretch from the second conserved V-encoded cysteine up to the conserved J-encoded phenylalanine. Sequences without an unambiguous match to a single V gene segment were excluded from the earlier analysis of about 600 of the donors. An earlier analysis of fewer than 650 of the donors classified V segments as functional when productive rearrangements were above 56.7% and as segregating when the standard deviation between donors was above 5%. A statistical classification framework was developed to diagnose cytomegalovirus status using the catalog of TCR beta chain sequences. In a later analysis, TCR nucleotide sequences were compared against IMGT/GENE-DB human TR gene sequences so that V and J genes could be assigned. The TCRdist pipeline was used in a later analysis to assign CDR3 sequences and most-parsimonious VDJ recombination scenarios. A later analysis defined each TCR beta chain by its CDR3 amino acid sequence plus V-gene family, and excluded reads lacking a unique V-gene family. A later analysis removed several hundred highly shared, low-generation-probability nucleotide sequences to deal with suspected cross-contamination and a sequencing artifact. In a later analysis, a clonal expansion index was calculated for each public chain from normalized within-repertoire ranks of inferred template counts. A later analysis computed generation probabilities with a VDJ recombination model fitted to out-of-frame rearrangements, and checked the results against IGoR. A later analysis scored TCR-TCR, TCR-HLA and TCR-CMV co-occurrence with hypergeometric tests, applying a repertoire-size bias correction to TCR pairs. A later analysis estimated false discovery rates by permuting HLA or CMV assignments 20 times. In a later analysis, co-occurring TCRs were grouped with DBSCAN, and TCRdist sequence similarity was added when clustering was performed within HLA-allele-positive subsets. Repertoires with fewer than 30,000 or more than 120,000 public chains, plus five repertoires with anomalous nucleotide sharing, were excluded from co-occurrence clustering. TCRdb's version of the immuneACCESS table is confined to in-frame rearrangements and falls short of the full clone set. An unresolved V gene accounts for under half of the shortfall where checked; the remainder is of unknown origin. D and trimming were read from the DNA, whereas the V and J calls and clone size are those reported in that table. Across this sample there are 100,000 to 150,000 clones, with approximately 86% seen only once. Of the sample, under 2% is held by the ten largest clones.

Ends trimmed: V by 0 bases, J by 4 bases; bases unmatched to a gene: 2. CDR1 and CDR2, looked up from the germline V gene (reference sequence), are SGHNT and YYREEE. Counted from cysteine to phenylalanine, this CDR3 has 15 amino acids. The kept DNA is CDR3 alone, 45 bases in frame from the first base. The sequence links TRBV5-4 to TRBJ2-1; TRBD2 fits 9 bases in the junction. The TCR was taken from a boy between 10 and 17 years old in good health and CMV-seronegative. The sample comprised PBMCs. The DNA sequence is TGTGCCAGCAGCTTGGGGCTAGCGGGGTACAATGAGCAGTTCTTC. It specifies CASSLGLAGYNEQFF.